This T cell receptor beta chain derives from a study of T cells in Graves' hyperthyroidism and ophthalmopathy. V was trimmed by 2 bases and J by 4 bases, leaving 6 bases between them. The CDR3 length is 13 residues. The germline CDR1 and CDR2 sequences are SGHDT and YYEEEE. RNA transcripts served as the template for amplifying TCR beta CDR3 regions. The primer set for the first-round RT-PCR of the TCR CDR3 was HTBI. TCRdb reanalysed the multiplex PCR reads using MiXCR and keeps one entry per CDR3 protein. Altogether some 420,000 distinct CDR3 sequences are present, roughly an eighth being singletons, with the ten largest covering 5% to 6%. This clonotype was recorded a few times.

Material for sequencing was blood. This TCR came from a woman aged 18 to 35 with Graves' hyperthyroidism. This chain connects TRBV5-6 to TRBJ2-2; the D is unclear. The CDR3: CASSFVPTGELFF. CDR3 sequence (DNA): TGTGCCAGCAGCTTTGTCCCCACCGGGGAGCTGTTTTTT.